This T cell receptor beta chain was observed in a study of cytomegalovirus exposure and HLA in healthy donors. Overall study: Earlier results showed roughly 120 million unique TCR beta sequences derived from roughly 180 million T cells.

Comments on this clone: The antigen remains undetermined.

Whole-study findings and limits: Certain sequence variants were highly shared and formed a cluster, and this cluster was likely a sequencing artifact. HLA restriction was apparent for most CMV-associated TCR beta chains in a later analysis.

Researchers ran the PCR with 60 Vbeta and 13 Jbeta primers. Sequencing used immunoSEQ multiplex PCR; TCRdb keeps in-frame clones, though not all of them. There are around 91,000 clones in the sample; 78% occur only once, and around 4.3% lies in the top ten. Germline V gene lookup returns CDR1 MNHEY and CDR2 SMNVEV (reference sequence). V was cut by 3 bases and J by 5 bases, with 11 bases left in between. This CDR3 region has 14 residues. Material: PBMCs. The V gene is TRBV27, the J gene TRBJ2-1; possible D gene TRBD2, 5 bases. This clonotype was sampled from a woman aged 35 to 49 in good health and CMV-seropositive. The CDR3 DNA is TGTGCCAGCAGTTTTTACCGGGGAGACAATGAGCAGTTCTTC. This codes for CASSFYRGDNEQFF.